The 32 T cell receptor beta chains listed next were all sequenced from one sample in a study of blood T cell repertoires in COVID-19. TCRdb's copy holds only in-frame clones and misses some; the assay was immunoSEQ multiplex PCR. Seen here are 65,000 or so clones, around four fifths observed once, and the top ten hold roughly 3.2%. Sequences were obtained from peripheral blood. Receptors were obtained from a man aged 60 to 75 with acute or convalescent COVID-19.

V is TRBV5-1 and J is TRBJ1-6, with TRBD1 matching over 7 bases. The V gene end was trimmed by 4 bases and the J gene end by 7 bases; junction bases not matched to a gene: 5. Looked up from germline, CDR1 is SGHRS and CDR2 is YFSETQ. The CDR3 contains 14 residues. Here the CDR3 reads CASSPGTENSPLHF. Here the CDR3 DNA reads TGCGCCAGCAGCCCCGGGACAGAAAATTCACCCCTCCACTTT.

The chain joins TRBV18 to TRBJ1-1; 9 bases are a match to TRBD1. Germline V gene lookup returns CDR1 KGHSH and CDR2 LQKENI. J lost 2 bases, V lost 4 bases, and 5 bases had no gene match. CDR3 size: 15 residues. Here the CDR3 reads CASSQGQGINTEAFF. CDR3 sequence (DNA): TGTGCCAGCTCACAGGGACAGGGTATCAACACTGAAGCTTTCTTT.

The chain carries TRBV24-1 and TRBJ2-3; D remains ambiguous. CDR3 length equals 12 residues. V was cut by 5 bases and J by 5 bases, with 7 bases left in between. Germline lookup yields CDR1 KGHDR and CDR2 SFDVKD. The CDR3 region has the DNA TGTGCCACCAGTGTCACTGGAGATACGCAGTATTTT. This translates into CATSVTGDTQYF.

The chain uses TRBV2 and TRBJ2-1; unclear D gene. The CDR3 has 11 amino acids. Trimming shortened V by 4 bases and J by 8 bases, and 6 bases separated the two germline ends. Per the germline V gene, CDR1 is SNHLY and CDR2 is FYNNEI. The CDR3: CASSGAYEQFF. The DNA for the CDR3 is TGTGCCAGCAGTGGGGCATATGAGCAGTTCTTC.

The chain combines TRBV7-3 with TRBJ1-1, with D unclear. Trimming took 2 bases from V and 1 from J, leaving 8 bases between them. Germline V gives CDR1 SGHTA, CDR2 FQGTGA. The CDR3 spans 14 residues. The CDR3 sequence is CASSLSAANTEAFF. The CDR3 region has the DNA TGTGCCAGCAGCTTATCTGCGGCGAACACTGAAGCTTTCTTT.

The rearrangement links TRBV30 to TRBJ1-1; D gene unclear. Germline V CDR1 and CDR2: GTSNPN, SVGIG (reference sequence). Deletions cut 4 bases from V and 2 bases from J, with 11 bases between. The length of the CDR3 is 13 residues. CDR3 bases: TGTGCCTGGACTGCGGGTTTTAACACTGAAGCTTTCTTT. Translated, it gives CAWTAGFNTEAFF.

About this clone: One junction end does not reproduce the germline sequence, and a read error may be involved. V usage is TRBV2 and J usage is TRBJ1-5; D remains ambiguous. CDR3 length equals 12 residues. CDR1 SNHLY and CDR2 FYNNEI come from the germline V gene. The CDR3 loop is CASREDGMPQHF. Written as DNA, the CDR3 is TGTGCCAGCAGGGAAGACGGGATGCCCCAGCATTTT.

The V gene is TRBV10-2, the J gene TRBJ1-6, with D uncertain. The CDR3 has 15 residues. The ends were cut back, 4 bases at V and 2 bases at J, with 9 bases in the middle. Germline V CDR1 and CDR2: WSHSY, SAAADI. The CDR3, as DNA: TGCGCCAGCAGTGTCGGGAGACCCTATAATTCACCCCTCCACTTT. It translates to CASSVGRPYNSPLHF.

The genes are TRBV18 and TRBJ1-3; 8 nucleotides align to TRBD1. Germline lookup yields CDR1 KGHSH and CDR2 LQKENI. This CDR3 has 15 residues. V lost 3 bases, J lost 2 bases, and 3 bases stayed unmatched. CDR3 bases: TGTGCCAGCTCACCCTCGGGACAGGCTGGAAACACCATATATTTT. Translated, it gives CASSPSGQAGNTIYF.

This clone was detected only once. The chain carries TRBV5-1 and TRBJ2-5; TRBD2 might be the D (5 bases). Germline V gene sequence: CDR1 SGHRS, CDR2 YFSETQ. Trimming shortened V by 5 bases and J by 3 bases, and 14 bases separated the two germline ends. The CDR3 length is 14 residues. In nucleotides, the CDR3 is TGCGCCAGCAGACCCGACCCCGGGGAAGAGACCCAGTACTTC. Translation: CASRPDPGEETQYF.

This chain joins TRBV11-2 and TRBJ1-3, with TRBD1 matching 9 bases. This CDR3 is built from 14 residues. CDR1 SGHAT and CDR2 FQNNGV come from the germline V gene. Unmatched junction bases numbered 3, after V lost 5 bases and J lost 4 bases. The CDR3 DNA follows: TGTGCCAGCAGCACAGGGACAGGGGGAAACACCATATATTTT. Translation: CASSTGTGGNTIYF.

The chain employs TRBV2 and TRBJ1-1; 8 positions agree with TRBD1. Per germline, CDR1 SNHLY and CDR2 FYNNEI. CDR3 length: 13 residues. Trimming cost V 6 bases and J 6 bases; bases outside gene matches: 6. In DNA form, the CDR3 reads TGTGCCAGCAGCAAACAGGGGGAGTCTGAAGCTTTCTTT. It translates to CASSKQGESEAFF.

This clone showed up just once. The chain combines TRBV24-1 with TRBJ1-5; tentatively, D is TRBD1 (6 bases). Trimming took 4 bases from V and 1 from J, leaving 10 bases between them. Per the germline V gene, CDR1 is KGHDR and CDR2 is SFDVKD. This CDR3 has 15 residues. The CDR3 spells CATSDAGESNQPQHF. CDR3 sequence (DNA): TGTGCCACCAGTGACGCAGGGGAAAGCAATCAGCCCCAGCATTTT.

The V and J genes are TRBV19 and TRBJ1-5; 9 positions agree with TRBD1. Per the germline V gene, CDR1 is LNHDA and CDR2 is SQIVND (reference sequence). V was clipped by 3 bases and J by 1 base; unmatched bases: 10. The CDR3 consists of 18 residues. For the CDR3, the DNA is TGTGCCAGTAGTATTGGGAGACAGGGGGGAAGGAGCAATCAGCCCCAGCATTTT. It encodes CASSIGRQGGRSNQPQHF.

The DNA of the CDR3 is TGTGCCAGCAGTATGTACAGCAGCCTCAACTCACCCCTCCACTTT. It codes for CASSMYSSLNSPLHF. The rearrangement links TRBV6-5 to TRBJ1-6; D uncertain. The germline gives CDR1 MNHEY, CDR2 SVGAGI. Trimming took off 5 bases at V and 10 bases at J, with 18 bases between the two ends. The CDR3 length is 15 residues.

This sequence joins TRBV6-4 and TRBJ1-1; D may be TRBD1 (6 bases). In germline, CDR1 is MRHNA, CDR2 SNTAGT. V dropped 6 bases and J dropped 5 bases, with 16 bases sitting between them. This CDR3 is built from 14 residues. CDR3 nucleotides: TGTGCCAGCAGCCCACAGGGCCTGGGGACTGAAGCTTTCTTT. Encoded protein: CASSPQGLGTEAFF.

This chain links TRBV9 with TRBJ2-3, with 9 bases that match TRBD2. V gave up 7 bases and J gave up 0 bases; unmatched junction bases: 15. The CDR3 covers 18 residues. Germline loops: CDR1 SGDLS, CDR2 YYNGEE. The CDR3 DNA sequence: TGTGCCAGCGCGGGACTAGCAGACCACTATTCTAGCACAGATACGCAGTATTTT. Its protein is CASAGLADHYSSTDTQYF.

The rearrangement links TRBV7-3 to TRBJ2-1, with TRBD2 matching 12 bases. Trimming took 5 bases from V and 0 from J; bases not matched to a gene: 2. This CDR3 is built from 16 residues. Germline V CDR1 and CDR2: SGHTA, FQGTGA. CDR3 residues: CASSGLAGSSYNEQFF. The CDR3 nucleotides read TGTGCCAGCAGCGGACTAGCGGGGAGCTCCTACAATGAGCAGTTCTTC.

The genes are TRBV5-1 and TRBJ1-1, with D hard to call. Germline lookup yields CDR1 SGHRS and CDR2 YFSETQ. This CDR3 contains 14 residues. V was trimmed by 2 bases and J by 4 bases, leaving 12 bases between them. CDR3 sequence reads: CASSFEGRGTEAFF. The CDR3 DNA reads TGCGCCAGCAGCTTCGAGGGCCGCGGCACTGAAGCTTTCTTT. Full variable domain (remainder filled in from reference TRBV5-1 and TRBJ1-1): KAGVTQTPRYLIKTRGQQVTLSCSPISGHRSVSWYQQTPGQGLQFLFEYFSETQRNKGNFPGRFSGRQFSNSRSEMNVSTLELGDSALYLCASSFEGRGTEAFFGQGTRLTVV.

The chain links TRBV19 to TRBJ2-7; TRBD2 agrees at 8 bases. V lost 5 bases to trimming and J lost 3 bases; unmatched junction nucleotides: 9. CDR3 length: 15 amino acids. The germline V gene encodes CDR1 LNHDA and CDR2 SQIVND (reference sequence). CDR3 region: CASSQGGSGVYEQYF. Written as DNA, the CDR3 is TGTGCCAGTAGTCAAGGTGGTAGCGGGGTCTACGAGCAGTACTTC.

This clone was picked up a small number of times. This chain connects TRBV4-2 to TRBJ1-2, with D tentatively TRBD1 (5 bases). This CDR3 comprises 17 residues. The ends were cut back, 0 bases at V and 0 bases at J, with 14 bases in the middle. CDR1 and CDR2 (germline): LGHNA, YNFKEQ. This chain's CDR3 is CASSQDSGDSPNYGYTF. Written as DNA, the CDR3 is TGTGCCAGCAGCCAAGATTCCGGGGACTCCCCTAACTATGGCTACACCTTC.

The chain has TRBV5-1 and TRBJ1-2; no reliable D call. V was pared by 7 bases and J by 2 bases, with 9 bases between. From germline, CDR1 is SGHRS and CDR2 YFSETQ. The CDR3 loop spans 12 amino acids. CDR3 region: CASREENYGYTF. Written as DNA, the CDR3 is TGCGCCAGCCGAGAAGAAAACTATGGCTACACCTTC.

V and J are TRBV4-1 and TRBJ1-1; the D gene is possibly TRBD1 (6 bases). V lost 3 bases to trimming and J lost 5 bases, with 13 bases between them. The CDR3 is made up of 14 amino acids. Looked up from germline, CDR1 is MGHRA and CDR2 is YSYEKL. The CDR3 reads CASSQLQGGTEAFF. CDR3 bases: TGCGCCAGCAGCCAGTTACAGGGAGGGACTGAAGCTTTCTTT.

This clone was observed a few times. The chain has TRBV27 and TRBJ2-5, with D possibly matching TRBD1 (7 bases). V was shortened by 4 bases and J by 2 bases, with 17 bases between the two germline ends. CDR3 length: 16 residues. Germline V gives CDR1 MNHEY, CDR2 SMNVEV (reference sequence). CDR3 in DNA: TGTGCCAGCAGTTCCCGCCCCTCAGGGGGGCAAGAGACCCAGTACTTC. Translating gives CASSSRPSGGQETQYF.

The chain combines TRBV5-1 with TRBJ2-3, with 7 bases identical to TRBD1. The germline V gene has CDR1 SGHRS and CDR2 YFSETQ. The CDR3 is 13 amino acids. The trim removed 5 bases at V and 8 bases at J, leaving 8 bases unmatched. For the CDR3, the DNA is TGCGCCAGCAGGCAAGGGGGCGCAGGTACGCAGTATTTT. It translates to CASRQGGAGTQYF.

This chain connects TRBV2 to TRBJ1-1; TRBD1 agrees at 10 bases. The CDR3 is 16 amino acids. Germline V gene lookup returns CDR1 SNHLY and CDR2 FYNNEI. Trimming took 3 bases from V and 5 from J; bases not matched to a gene: 9. The CDR3 protein is CASSEETGGVGTEAFF. DNA for the CDR3: TGTGCCAGCAGTGAGGAGACAGGGGGCGTCGGGACTGAAGCTTTCTTT.

V gene TRBV30 combines with J gene TRBJ1-5; D might be TRBD1 (6 bases). Germline V gene data show CDR1 as GTSNPN and CDR2 as SVGIG (reference sequence). CDR3 length equals 12 residues. V lost 3 bases and J 9 bases, leaving 12 bases between the germline ends. The CDR3 bases are TGTGCCTGGAGAGCGAGGGGGGGGCCCCAGCATTTT. It is translated as CAWRARGGPQHF.

The V and J genes are TRBV5-1 and TRBJ2-7; D gene uncertain. Looked up from germline, CDR1 is SGHRS and CDR2 is YFSETQ. Trimming stripped 2 bases from V and 3 bases from J, with 12 bases between. The CDR3 loop spans 14 amino acids. The CDR3 bases are TGCGCCAGCAGCTTAAGCATAAATGACTACGAGCAGTACTTC. Amino acid sequence: CASSLSINDYEQYF.

The rearrangement uses TRBV24-1 and TRBJ2-5, with 11 positions matching TRBD2. Trimming at V came to 3 bases and at J to 2 bases, leaving 7 bases not matched to a gene. The germline CDR1 and CDR2 sequences are KGHDR and SFDVKD. The CDR3 covers 17 residues. The CDR3 here is CATSDPLAGGDQETQYF. CDR3 coding DNA: TGTGCCACCAGTGATCCTCTAGCGGGGGGAGATCAAGAGACCCAGTACTTC.

The V call is TRBV5-6, the J call TRBJ1-1; D not certain. CDR1 SGHDT and CDR2 YYEEEE come from the germline V gene. Trimming took 3 bases from V and 6 from J, leaving 12 bases between them. The CDR3 runs to 13 residues. The CDR3 here is CASSSFMAAEAFF. In nucleotides, the CDR3 is TGTGCCAGCAGCTCCTTTATGGCGGCTGAAGCTTTCTTT.

The chain links TRBV9 to TRBJ1-2; D perhaps matches TRBD1 (5 bases). Germline CDR1 is SGDLS and CDR2 is YYNGEE. V was shortened by 2 bases and J by 2 bases, with 10 bases between the two germline ends. CDR3 length: 14 amino acids. CDR3 sequence: CASSVGAENYGYTF. The CDR3 nucleotides are TGTGCCAGCAGCGTTGGGGCCGAGAACTATGGCTACACCTTC.

This clone was seen a single time. The V call is TRBV6-5, the J call TRBJ1-5; TRBD1 might be the D (5 bases). CDR1 is MNHEY, CDR2 SVGAGI, per germline. V lost 4 bases and J lost 4, with 8 bases in between. The CDR3 has 13 amino acids. Here the CDR3 reads CASSSRVNQPQHF. The CDR3 nucleotides are TGTGCCAGCAGTTCCAGGGTGAATCAGCCCCAGCATTTT.